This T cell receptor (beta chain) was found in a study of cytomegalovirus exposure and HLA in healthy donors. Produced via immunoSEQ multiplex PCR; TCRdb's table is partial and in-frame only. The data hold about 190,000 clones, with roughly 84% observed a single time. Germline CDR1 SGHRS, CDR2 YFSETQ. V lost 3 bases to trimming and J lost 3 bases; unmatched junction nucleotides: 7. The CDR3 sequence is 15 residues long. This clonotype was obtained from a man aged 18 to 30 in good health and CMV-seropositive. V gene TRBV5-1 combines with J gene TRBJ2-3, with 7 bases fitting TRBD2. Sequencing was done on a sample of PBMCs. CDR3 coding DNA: TGCGCCAGCAGCTCGACTAGCAGCGGGACAGATACGCAGTATTTT. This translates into CASSSTSSGTDTQYF.